Below are 23 T cell receptor beta chains sequenced from a single sample in a study of control samples from healthy donors and cancer patients. The assay was immunoSEQ multiplex PCR, and TCRdb's table has in-frame clones only and misses some. Of about 410,000 clones in the sample, over 75% are singletons; the top ten hold approximately 6.3%. The sequencing sample was made of PBMCs. These TCRs come from a man aged 40-50 years with head and neck cancer.

This clone was detected once. J is TRBJ2-1 and V is TRBV5-1; 9 positions match TRBD1. Germline V lookup: CDR1 SGHRS, CDR2 YFSETQ. The CDR3 runs 15 residues. Trimming took 3 bases from V and 6 from J; bases not matched to a gene: 7. CDR3 DNA sequence: TGCGCCAGCAGCTCGACGGGACAGGGTTTCAATGAGCAGTTCTTC. This encodes CASSSTGQGFNEQFF.

This clone was found a few times. This chain joins TRBV28 and TRBJ2-7, with 10 nucleotides matching TRBD1. V lost 6 bases, J lost 3 bases, and 5 bases stayed unmatched. The germline V gene encodes CDR1 MDHEN and CDR2 SYDVKM. This CDR3 is built from 14 residues. The CDR3 here is CASRRQGAIYEQYF. Written as DNA, the CDR3 is TGTGCCAGCAGACGACAGGGGGCTATCTACGAGCAGTACTTC.

This chain connects TRBV11-2 to TRBJ2-1; TRBD1 or TRBD2 may be the D gene (6 bases each). The CDR3 sequence is 14 residues long. The ends were cut back, 2 bases at V and 9 bases at J, with 14 bases in the middle. Germline V gene data show CDR1 as SGHAT and CDR2 as FQNNGV. The CDR3 loop reads CASSLQPGAGEQFF. CDR3 sequence (DNA): TGTGCCAGCAGCTTACAGCCGGGGGCGGGTGAGCAGTTCTTC.

The chain links TRBV5-1 to TRBJ2-7; TRBD2 agrees at 8 bases. The V gene end was trimmed by 1 base and the J gene end by 1 base; junction bases not matched to a gene: 4. There are 15 residues in the CDR3. Germline CDR1 SGHRS, CDR2 YFSETQ. The CDR3 DNA reads TGCGCCAGCAGCTTGCGGGGGGGAAGATCCTACGAGCAGTACTTC. This encodes CASSLRGGRSYEQYF.

The chain joins TRBV28 to TRBJ2-7, with D possibly being TRBD1 (5 bases). Germline loops: CDR1 MDHEN, CDR2 SYDVKM. V lost 8 bases and J lost 3, with 14 bases in between. This CDR3 comprises 13 residues. CDR3 in amino acids: CASYSGKNYEQYF. Here the CDR3 DNA reads TGTGCCAGCTATTCAGGGAAGAACTACGAGCAGTACTTC.

The chain uses TRBV19 and TRBJ2-6; weak D call: TRBD2 (5 bases). This CDR3 is 15 amino acids long. Trimming took 2 bases from V and 3 from J, leaving 8 bases between them. In germline, CDR1 is LNHDA, CDR2 SQIVND (reference sequence). The CDR3 DNA is TGTGCCAGTAGTATATTAGGGAGTGGGGCCAACGTCCTGACTTTC. Amino acid sequence: CASSILGSGANVLTF. Supplemented by reference TRBV19 and TRBJ2-6, the full variable domain reads DGGITQSPKYLFRKEGQNVTLSCEQNLNHDAMYWYRQDPGQGLRLIYYSQIVNDFQKGDIAEGYSVSREKKESFPLTVTSAQKNPTAFYLCASSILGSGANVLTFGAGSRLTVL.

The chain recombines TRBV6-2 or TRBV6-3 with TRBJ2-1, with TRBD1 as a possible D gene (5 bases). Trimming cost V 2 bases and J 10 bases, with 12 bases left between them. The V gene's germline CDR1 is MNHEY and CDR2 SVGEGT. This CDR3 is built from 13 residues. CDR3 amino acids: CASSYRTTGEQFF. The CDR3 DNA is TGTGCCAGCAGTTACAGGACAACCGGGGAGCAGTTCTTC.

V usage is TRBV6-1 and J usage is TRBJ2-7, with D possibly matching TRBD1 (6 bases). Between the trimmed V and J ends, which lost 4 bases and 0 bases, there was a span of 16 bases. From germline, CDR1 is MNHNS and CDR2 SASEGT. CDR3 length: 16 residues. Here the CDR3 DNA reads TGTGCCAGCAGTGGATCCCGGGACACGGGCTCCTACGAGCAGTACTTC. Residues: CASSGSRDTGSYEQYF.

V is TRBV7-2 and J is TRBJ2-7; perhaps TRBD2 as D (6 bases). Germline V CDR1 and CDR2: SGHTA, FQGNSA. The CDR3 runs to 17 residues. Between the trimmed V and J ends, which lost 5 bases and 3 bases, there was a span of 23 bases. CDR3 sequence reads: CASSRAGRTNNFYEQYF. The CDR3, as DNA: TGTGCCAGCAGCCGCGCAGGCAGGACTAACAACTTCTACGAGCAGTACTTC. The full variable domain, completed using reference TRBV7-2 and TRBJ2-7, is GAGVSQSPSNKVTEKGKDVELRCDPISGHTALYWYRQSLGQGLEFLIYFQGNSAPDKSGLPSDRFSAERTGGSVSTLTIQRTQQEDSAVYLCASSRAGRTNNFYEQYFGPGTRLTVT.

This chain connects TRBV7-6 to TRBJ1-6, with 9 bases lining up with TRBD1. The trim removed 4 bases at V and 8 bases at J, leaving 3 bases unmatched. The CDR3 runs to 14 residues. Germline CDR1 and CDR2: SGHVS and FNYEAQ. The CDR3 bases are TGTGCCAGCAGCTCGGGACAGGGCTATTCACCCCTCCACTTT. Protein product: CASSSGQGYSPLHF.

The chain links TRBV29-1 to TRBJ2-5, with TRBD1 identical over 9 bases. The CDR3 has 10 residues. Per the germline V gene, CDR1 is SQVTM and CDR2 is ANQGSEA. With V trimmed by 5 bases and J by 12 bases, 4 bases remained unmatched. The chain's CDR3 is CSVHTGGEYF. In nucleotides, the CDR3 is TGCAGCGTTCATACAGGGGGCGAGTACTTC.

The chain couples TRBV5-6 to TRBJ2-7; TRBD2 aligns across 9 bases. Trimming removed 3 bases from V and 3 bases from J; junction bases left unmatched: 19. The germline gives CDR1 SGHDT, CDR2 YYEEEE. This CDR3 region has 19 residues. In DNA, the CDR3 is TGTGCCAGCAGCTGGTGGCGCTCTAGCGGGATCCCGAAGGGCTACGAGCAGTACTTC. Its translation: CASSWWRSSGIPKGYEQYF.

V usage is TRBV18 and J usage is TRBJ2-2; no firm D call. V shed 2 bases and J shed 4 bases, with 11 bases lying between them. Germline values: CDR1 KGHSH, CDR2 LQKENI. The CDR3 extends over 15 amino acids. This CDR3 is CASSPNRESTGELFF. The DNA for the CDR3 is TGTGCCAGCTCACCAAATAGGGAATCCACCGGGGAGCTGTTTTTT.

This clone appeared a single time. As DNA, the CDR3 is TGTGCCAGCAGCTTATTTATGCTAGCGGGATCCGGGGAGCTGTTTTTT. Translated, it gives CASSLFMLAGSGELFF. The genes are TRBV7-2 and TRBJ2-2, with 9 bases matching TRBD2. Unmatched junction bases numbered 7, after V lost 2 bases and J lost 6 bases. Germline CDR1 is SGHTA and CDR2 is FQGNSA. The CDR3 has 16 amino acids.

This sequence joins TRBV27 and TRBJ2-1; 9 nucleotides match TRBD2. The CDR3 totals 17 residues. Germline V gene lookup returns CDR1 MNHEY and CDR2 SMNVEV (reference sequence). With V trimmed by 5 bases and J by 6 bases, 14 bases remained unmatched. CDR3 region: CASSTIAGVPLVNEQFF. The CDR3 DNA sequence: TGTGCCAGCAGTACAATAGCGGGGGTCCCCCTCGTCAATGAGCAGTTCTTC.

The chain carries TRBV10-3 and TRBJ1-3; D unclear. Trimming left V 0 bases short and J 0 bases short, with 6 bases between. The CDR3 runs to 15 residues. Germline V lookup: CDR1 ENHRY, CDR2 SYGVKD. CDR3: CAISESWSSGNTIYF. The CDR3 coding sequence is TGTGCCATCAGTGAGTCTTGGAGCTCTGGAAACACCATATATTTT.

V gene TRBV11-2 combines with J gene TRBJ2-2, with 7 positions matching TRBD1. Germline V CDR1 and CDR2: SGHAT, FQNNGV. With V trimmed by 10 bases and J by 2 bases, 16 bases remained unmatched. This CDR3 comprises 17 residues. Here the CDR3 DNA reads TGTGCCACCCCTCGGAAGGGGGCCTCAACCAACACCGGGGAGCTGTTTTTT. It codes for CATPRKGASTNTGELFF.

V usage is TRBV11-2 and J usage is TRBJ2-1; perhaps TRBD1 as D (6 bases). V lost 3 bases and J lost 5, with 11 bases in between. CDR3 length equals 14 residues. Germline CDR1 is SGHAT and CDR2 is FQNNGV. The CDR3 DNA is TGTGCCAGCAGCTTTAATGCAGGGGACAATGAGCAGTTCTTC. It specifies CASSFNAGDNEQFF. Full variable domain (rest looked up from reference TRBV11-2 and TRBJ2-1): EAGVAQSPRYKIIEKRQSVAFWCNPISGHATLYWYQQILGQGPKLLIQFQNNGVVDDSQLPKDRFSAERLKGVDSTLKIQPAKLEDSAVYLCASSFNAGDNEQFFGPGTRLTVL.

CDR3 DNA sequence: TGTGCCAGCCGACTAGCGGGGGGGAACACCGGGGAGCTGTTTTTT. Translation: CASRLAGGNTGELFF. The rearrangement joins TRBV6-5 to TRBJ2-2; 13 nucleotides align to TRBD2. Germline V gene sequence: CDR1 MNHEY, CDR2 SVGAGI. The CDR3 runs to 15 residues. J gave up 1 base and V 8 bases, and 1 base lay outside the gene matches.

The chain employs TRBV4-2 and TRBJ1-4; D is possibly TRBD1 (5 bases). The CDR3 consists of 15 residues. CDR1 is LGHNA and CDR2 is YNFKEQ in the germline V gene. The V and J ends lost 4 bases and 4 bases respectively, with 13 bases between them. CDR3 nucleotides: TGTGCCAGCAGCCCGCCGGGGGAACTTAATGAAAAACTGTTTTTT. It codes for CASSPPGELNEKLFF.

The chain combines TRBV5-4 with TRBJ2-7; 10 bases fit TRBD1. The CDR3 covers 16 residues. With V trimmed by 4 bases and J by 4 bases, 11 bases remained unmatched. Germline values: CDR1 SGHNT, CDR2 YYREEE (reference sequence). The CDR3 spells CASSPGQGVKEYEQYF. In DNA, the CDR3 is TGTGCCAGCAGCCCCGGACAGGGGGTTAAGGAGTACGAGCAGTACTTC.

The V gene is TRBV18, the J gene TRBJ1-2; TRBD1 aligns across 8 bases. Germline CDR1 is KGHSH and CDR2 is LQKENI. V shed 3 bases, J shed 8 bases, and the junction held 5 bases outside the gene matches. This CDR3 is built from 13 residues. The CDR3 bases are TGTGCCAGCTCACCTGACAGGGGAGACGGCTACACCTTC. Residues: CASSPDRGDGYTF.

The chain links TRBV7-9 to TRBJ1-1; TRBD1 might be the D (5 bases). This CDR3 is 12 amino acids long. Trimming left V 6 bases short and J 9 bases short, with 14 bases between. Germline loops: CDR1 SEHNR, CDR2 FQNEAQ (reference sequence). The CDR3: CASRPGLDQAFF. The CDR3 DNA follows: TGTGCCAGCAGACCGGGGCTGGATCAAGCTTTCTTT.